The source of this TCR beta chain is a study of T cells after posttransplantation cyclophosphamide. V was cut by 0 bases and J by 2 bases, with 12 bases left in between. Germline V gene data show CDR1 as SGHRS and CDR2 as YFSETQ. The CDR3 spans 16 residues. Study-level points and caveats: Donor CD8+ memory clones often dominated recipient blood repertoires at later times. TRB overlap between skin or GI tissue T cells and blood was limited. Recipient CMV seropositivity and CMV reactivation strongly tracked TRB clonality.

Sampled 1 year posttransplant, controls received myeloablative marrow transplants, methotrexate and a calcineurin inhibitor. Points on this clone: Its antigen remains unidentified.

The method was immunoSEQ multiplex PCR; TCRdb's version includes in-frame clones alone and lacks a portion of them. The sample comprises about 21,000 clones, 70% to 90% of which are singletons, and around 2.1% rests with the top ten. This receptor was identified in a female patient younger than 45 who received an allogeneic stem cell transplant from an unrelated donor, was CMV-positive, and had acute and chronic GVHD. Some T cells may be graft donor cells. The V and J genes are TRBV5-1 and TRBJ1-5; D may be TRBD1 (5 bases). Sequencing was performed on PBMCs, taken 362 days after allogeneic stem cell transplant with calcineurin inhibitor and methotrexate. The CDR3: CASSLDRLGGNQPQHF. CDR3 DNA: TGCGCCAGCAGCTTGGATCGTTTAGGGGGCAATCAGCCCCAGCATTTT. Supplemented by reference TRBV5-1 and TRBJ1-5, the full variable domain reads KAGVTQTPRYLIKTRGQQVTLSCSPISGHRSVSWYQQTPGQGLQFLFEYFSETQRNKGNFPGRFSGRQFSNSRSEMNVSTLELGDSALYLCASSLDRLGGNQPQHFGDGTRLSIL.